These T cell receptor beta chains were read from a single sample in a study of cytomegalovirus exposure and HLA in healthy donors. Some clones are missing from TCRdb's copy, which holds only in-frame ones; the method was immunoSEQ multiplex PCR. This sample carries 300,000 or so clones, 84% of them seen once, and the ten largest clones take approximately 2%. The sample comprised PBMCs. Source of these receptors: a woman aged 40 to 50 in good health and CMV-seropositive. The CDR3 runs from the conserved cysteine through the conserved F or W. The D gene is left open where the match is weak. Expanded clones are given a class, and other clones once, few, many or no size at all.

CASSLDRASSRGGYTF,TGCGCCAGCAGCTTGGACCGGGCTTCAAGTAGGGGAGGCTACACCTTC,TRBJ1-2,-,TRBV5-1,once
CAWTNRGSGELFF,TGTGCCTGGACGAACAGGGGATCCGGGGAGCTGTTTTTT,TRBJ2-2,TRBD1,TRBV30,-
CASSLVRQGNTEAFF,TGTGCCAGCAGCTTGGTTCGTCAGGGGAACACTGAAGCTTTCTTT,TRBJ1-1,-,TRBV5-5,-
CASSYSSGSPAGELFF,TGTGCCAGCAGTTACTCAAGCGGGAGTCCCGCCGGGGAGCTGTTTTTT,TRBJ2-2,TRBD2,TRBV6-5,-
CASSSPTGGGEKLFF,TGTGCCAGCAGTTCCCCGACAGGGGGCGGTGAAAAACTGTTTTTT,TRBJ1-4,TRBD1,TRBV6-6,-
CSVPTGGLNTEAFF,TGCAGCGTTCCTACAGGGGGGCTGAACACTGAAGCTTTCTTT,TRBJ1-1,TRBD1,TRBV29-1,-
CASSLRGQGFYEQYF,TGTGCCAGCAGCTTGCGGGGACAGGGGTTCTACGAGCAGTACTTC,TRBJ2-7,TRBD1,TRBV5-6,-
CASSARGGGYGYTF,TGTGCCAGCAGCGCCCGGGGAGGGGGCTATGGCTACACCTTC,TRBJ1-2,-,TRBV7-9,-
CASSLGGPLQETQYF,TGTGCCAGCAGCTTAGGGGGGCCTCTCCAAGAGACCCAGTACTTC,TRBJ2-5,-,TRBV7-2,-
CASSHRGLAGTGELFF,TGTGCCAGCAGCCATCGAGGACTAGCGGGAACCGGGGAGCTGTTTTTT,TRBJ2-2,TRBD2,TRBV14,-
CASTYRGGDGYTF,TGTGCCAGCACCTACAGGGGGGGAGATGGCTACACCTTC,TRBJ1-2,TRBD1,TRBV28,many
CASSQGTREETQYF,TGTGCCAGCAGCCAAGGGACTAGGGAAGAGACCCAGTACTTC,TRBJ2-5,TRBD2,TRBV4-2,-
CASSLDEGIGSQYF,TGTGCCAGCAGCTTAGACGAGGGTATAGGGTCCCAGTACTTC,TRBJ2-5,-,TRBV7-6,-
CASSLAAVLNTEAFF,TGTGCCAGCAGCTTAGCTGCGGTTTTGAACACTGAAGCTTTCTTT,TRBJ1-1,-,TRBV7-2,few
CAWRMGLAGADEQFF,TGTGCCTGGAGGATGGGACTAGCGGGAGCTGATGAGCAGTTCTTC,TRBJ2-1,TRBD2,TRBV30,-
CASRRGGSYEQYF,TGTGCCAGCAGAAGGGGGGGCTCCTACGAGCAGTACTTC,TRBJ2-7,-,TRBV28,few
CASSLDGQGSTDTQYF,TGTGCCAGCAGCTTAGATGGACAGGGGAGCACAGATACGCAGTATTTT,TRBJ2-3,TRBD1,TRBV11-3,-
CASSPPRTGAIGEQFF,TGTGCCAGCAGCCCGCCCCGGACAGGGGCAATCGGTGAGCAGTTCTTC,TRBJ2-1,TRBD1,TRBV7-8,-
CARRAYNEQFF,TGTGCCAGGAGAGCATACAATGAGCAGTTCTTC,TRBJ2-1,-,TRBV2,-
CASSVAGVAYNEQFF,TGTGCCAGCAGCGTAGCGGGAGTTGCCTACAATGAGCAGTTCTTC,TRBJ2-1,-,TRBV9,once
CASSEPQGGVDTEAFF,TGTGCCAGCAGTGAACCACAGGGGGGAGTAGACACTGAAGCTTTCTTT,TRBJ1-1,TRBD1,TRBV2,-
CASSQDFRGYEQYF,TGCGCCAGCAGCCAAGATTTTAGAGGCTACGAGCAGTACTTC,TRBJ2-7,-,TRBV4-1,-
CASSWREGETQYF,TGTGCCAGTAGCTGGAGGGAAGGGGAGACCCAGTACTTC,TRBJ2-5,-,TRBV19,-
CATSRLSLTGGLRTNEKLFF,TGTGCCACCAGCAGACTTTCCCTTACAGGGGGCCTCCGAACTAATGAAAAACTGTTTTTT,TRBJ1-4,TRBD1,TRBV15,-
CSARGRTEAFF,TGCAGTGCTAGAGGGAGGACTGAAGCTTTCTTT,TRBJ1-1,-,TRBV20-1,-
CASNSGLAGANEQFF,TGTGCCAGCAATTCCGGACTAGCGGGAGCGAATGAGCAGTTCTTC,TRBJ2-1,TRBD2,TRBV27,-